The present T cell receptor beta chain was sequenced within a study of OX40 agonist ivuxolimab in advanced cancers. The method was immunoSEQ multiplex PCR; TCRdb's version includes in-frame clones alone and lacks a portion of them. This sample carries tens of thousands of clones, 88% of them seen once, and the ten largest clones take approximately 0.8%. The table lists this clone with a few counts. Sampling of blood occurred at baseline, cycle 4 day 1, and cycle 7 day 1. This CDR3 is built from 15 residues. CDR1 SQVTM and CDR2 ANQGSEA come from the germline V gene. Trimming took off 7 bases at V and 5 bases at J, with 21 bases between the two ends.

The J gene is TRBJ2-1, the V gene TRBV29-1, with a tentative D call TRBD2 (5 bases). The TCR sequence derives from an adult with an advanced solid tumor such as melanoma, head and neck, liver or kidney cancer. The starting material was CD4+ or CD8+ T cells sorted from blood, obtained in a trial of the OX40 agonist ivuxolimab. The CDR3 is CSALVHQRRDNEQFF. The CDR3 region has the DNA TGCAGCGCCCTGGTCCACCAGCGGCGAGACAATGAGCAGTTCTTC.